One T cell receptor beta chain is described in this entry. Its antigen remains unidentified. Data came from immunoSEQ multiplex PCR; TCRdb stores just in-frame clones and leaves some out. The profile shows more than 95,000 clones, more than 70% of them singletons. The CDR3 length is 17 residues. V shed 4 bases and J 3 bases; nucleotides not matched to a gene: 8. Germline V lookup: CDR1 MNHEY, CDR2 SMNVEV (reference sequence). This sample is drawn from a study of cytomegalovirus exposure and HLA in healthy donors. Study findings and constraints: Subsequent analysis of the approximately 120 validation repertoires found a tendency for first-cohort TCR clusters to co-occur. Researchers catalogued some 160 TCR beta chains as cytomegalovirus-associated.

The source material was PBMCs. This TCR was recovered from a man between 18 and 29 years old in good health and CMV-seronegative. The chain uses TRBV27 and TRBJ2-1, with 11 bases matching TRBD2. CDR3 sequence: CASSSSILAGVYNEQFF. CDR3 DNA sequence: TGTGCCAGCAGTTCGTCAATACTAGCGGGGGTCTACAATGAGCAGTTCTTC.